One and the same sample provided the 2 T cell receptor beta chains below, sequenced in a study of blood T cells in healthy people across ages. Together with a sample-barcoded 5' primer, a J-beta primer mix was included in a second PCR lasting about 7 to 11 cycles. TCRdb re-called the 5' RACE reads through MiXCR, storing one row per CDR3 protein. The sample yields approximately 800,000 distinct CDR3 sequences, roughly 60% seen once. The sequenced sample was blood. Source of these receptors: a man between 25 and 39 years old in good health.

The chain is built from TRBV6-2 or TRBV6-3 and TRBJ2-7; D is ambiguous. This CDR3 has 12 amino acids. The V gene's germline CDR1 is MNHEY and CDR2 SVGEGT. Trimming cost V 4 bases and J 5 bases, with 9 bases left between them. The CDR3 here is CASSSPGHEQYF. The CDR3 bases are TGTGCCAGCAGTTCTCCGGGTCACGAGCAGTACTTC.

The chain is built from TRBV6-6 and TRBJ2-4; TRBD1 might be the D (5 bases). In germline, CDR1 is MNHNY, CDR2 SVGAGI (reference sequence). Trimming stripped 0 bases from V and 8 bases from J, with 11 bases between. The CDR3 is 14 amino acids. CDR3 in amino acids: CASSYSPLGDIQYF. The CDR3, as DNA: TGTGCCAGCAGTTACTCTCCGCTAGGGGACATTCAGTACTTC.